Listed below are T cell receptor beta chains from one sample, sequenced in a study of technical replicates of blood from several donors. Clones were sequenced by immunoSEQ multiplex PCR, and TCRdb holds only the in-frame ones, with some missing. The profile covers approximately 13,000 clones, with about 82% appearing a single time and 12% taken by the ten largest. Sequenced sample: PBMCs. These receptors all stem from a human donor in good health. The CDR3 runs from the conserved cysteine through the conserved F or W. Fields, in order: J gene, D gene, V gene, clone size, CDR3 protein, CDR3 DNA. D genes are given only for firm matches. Not all rows give a size; the values are once, few, many and, for expanded clones, a class.

TRBJ2-5 | TRBD1 | TRBV19 | . | CASSAGTGGWETQYF | TGTGCCAGTAGTGCCGGGACAGGGGGCTGGGAGACCCAGTACTTC
TRBJ2-1 | . | TRBV10-3 | . | CAISEKGDSYNEQFF | TGTGCCATCAGTGAGAAGGGAGACTCCTACAATGAGCAGTTCTTC
TRBJ1-2 | . | TRBV2 | . | CASSEMGHGYTF | TGTGCCAGCAGTGAAATGGGCCATGGCTACACCTTC
TRBJ2-6 | TRBD2 | TRBV30 | . | CAWSDGRLPGQLSGANVLTF | TGTGCCTGGAGTGACGGGAGGTTACCAGGCCAACTCTCTGGGGCCAACGTCCTGACTTTC
TRBJ2-3 | . | TRBV4-1 | . | CASSPGDSTDTQYF | TGCGCCAGCAGCCCGGGAGACAGCACAGATACGCAGTATTTT
TRBJ1-2 | TRBD1 | TRBV30 | . | CACPEGTGYGYTF | TGTGCCTGTCCCGAGGGGACAGGGTATGGCTACACCTTC
TRBJ1-3 | . | TRBV7-9 | . | CASSSGVLGNTIYF | TGTGCCAGCAGCTCCGGAGTCCTAGGAAACACCATATATTTT
TRBJ1-5 | . | TRBV21-1 | . | CASTTTGGSNQPQHF | TGTGCCAGCACCACGACAGGGGGGAGCAATCAGCCCCAGCATTTT
TRBJ1-3 | . | TRBV6-1 | once | CASSEARDANGNTIYF | TGTGCCAGCAGTGAAGCGCGGGATGCTAATGGAAACACCATATATTTT
TRBJ2-5 | TRBD1 | TRBV27 | . | CASSKNDRVETQYF | TGTGCCAGCAGTAAAAATGACAGGGTAGAGACCCAGTACTTC
TRBJ2-1 | . | TRBV29-1 | . | CSVEYGGSEQFF | TGCAGCGTTGAGTATGGGGGCAGTGAGCAGTTCTTC
TRBJ1-1 | . | TRBV27 | few | CASSLRGHSQHWAFF | TGTGCCAGCAGTTTACGTGGTCATAGCCAACACTGGGCTTTCTTT
TRBJ2-2 | TRBD2 | TRBV9 | . | CASSVAVGGRAGTGELFF | TGTGCCAGCAGCGTAGCTGTGGGGGGGAGGGCCGGCACCGGGGAGCTGTTTTTT
TRBJ2-7 | TRBD2 | TRBV19 | once | CASSSKVGLTGVQYF | TGTGCCAGTAGCTCGAAGGTGGGACTAACGGGAGTGCAGTACTTC